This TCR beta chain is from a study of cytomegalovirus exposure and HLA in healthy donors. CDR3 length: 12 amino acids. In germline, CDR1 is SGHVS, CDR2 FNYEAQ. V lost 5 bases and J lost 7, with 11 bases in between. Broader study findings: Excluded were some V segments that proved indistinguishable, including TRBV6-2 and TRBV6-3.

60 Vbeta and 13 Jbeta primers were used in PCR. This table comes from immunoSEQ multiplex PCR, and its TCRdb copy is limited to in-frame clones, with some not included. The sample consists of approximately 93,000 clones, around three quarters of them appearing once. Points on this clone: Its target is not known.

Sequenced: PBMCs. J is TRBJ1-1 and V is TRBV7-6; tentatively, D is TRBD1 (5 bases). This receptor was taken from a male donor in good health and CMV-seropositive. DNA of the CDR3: TGTGCCAGCAGCCCTTCGGGGGTTGAAGCTTTCTTT. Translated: CASSPSGVEAFF.